These 5 T cell receptor beta chains came from one sample sequenced in a study of cytomegalovirus exposure and HLA in healthy donors. Use of 60 Vbeta and 13 Jbeta primers characterized the PCR. Clones were read by immunoSEQ multiplex PCR, and TCRdb kept only the in-frame ones, dropping some. The top ten hold approximately 2% of the sample, which has 98,000 or so clones, about 80% seen once. Sequences were obtained from PBMCs. The receptors originated from a man aged 35-49 years in good health and CMV-seronegative.

The chain couples TRBV2 to TRBJ2-1, with 7 bases lining up with TRBD2. The CDR3 sequence is 16 residues long. Germline V CDR1 and CDR2: SNHLY, FYNNEI. J gave up 7 bases and V 3 bases, and 12 bases lay outside the gene matches. The CDR3 sequence is CASSEPLAVGRNEQFF. CDR3 coding DNA: TGTGCCAGCAGTGAGCCTCTAGCGGTGGGAAGGAATGAGCAGTTCTTC.

This clone was detected a few times. V usage is TRBV7-9 and J usage is TRBJ2-1; no reliable D call. The V gene lost 2 bases and the J gene lost 8 bases, with 7 bases spanning the gap. Per germline, CDR1 SEHNR and CDR2 FQNEAQ (reference sequence). The CDR3 runs to 12 residues. CDR3 coding DNA: TGTGCCAGCAGCTTAACGAGTTATGAGCAGTTCTTC. Translating it yields CASSLTSYEQFF. The full variable domain, in which reference TRBV7-9 and TRBJ2-1 provide the parts outside the CDR3, is DTGVSQNPRHKITKRGQNVTFRCDPISEHNRLYWYRQTLGQGPEFLTYFQNEAQLEKSRLLSDRFSAERPKGSFSTLEIQRTEQGDSAMYLCASSLTSYEQFFGPGTRLTVL.

This clone was counted between two and nine times. This chain connects TRBV9 to TRBJ1-3; the D is unclear. The CDR3 is made up of 12 amino acids. Trimming took off 1 base at V and 8 bases at J, with 7 bases between the two ends. CDR1 and CDR2 (germline): SGDLS, YYNGEE. The CDR3 here is CASSVIGDTIYF. CDR3 bases: TGTGCCAGCAGCGTAATCGGTGACACCATATATTTT.

The chain's CDR3 is CASSSGWTQYF. CDR3 nucleotides: TGTGCCAGCAGTAGCGGTTGGACGCAGTATTTT. J is TRBJ2-3 and V is TRBV28; a possible D gene is TRBD2 (5 bases). The V end lost 5 bases, the J end lost 9 bases, and 9 bases lay between the germline ends. Germline CDR1 reads MDHEN; CDR2 reads SYDVKM. The length of the CDR3 is 11 residues.

The CDR3 DNA reads TGCGCCAGCAGCCAAGAACCGGGACAGGGAGTCGTTAGTTCACAGGAGACCCAGTACTTC. Encoded protein: CASSQEPGQGVVSSQETQYF. This sequence joins TRBV4-1 and TRBJ2-5, with TRBD1 identical over 9 bases. The CDR3 consists of 20 residues. The V and J ends lost 0 bases and 5 bases, in that order; junction bases with no gene match: 19. The germline V gene encodes CDR1 MGHRA and CDR2 YSYEKL.